The 8 T cell receptor beta chains reported below all come from one sample, sequenced in a study of cytomegalovirus exposure and HLA in healthy donors. The PCR ran on 60 Vbeta and 13 Jbeta primers. Generated by immunoSEQ multiplex PCR, the TCRdb table keeps only in-frame clones and is missing some. The sample carries some 110,000 clones, roughly 83% recorded once. Sequencing was done on a sample of PBMCs. The source of these receptors is a woman aged 18-29 years in good health and CMV-seropositive.

The rearrangement links TRBV5-1 to TRBJ2-5; 8 bases agree with TRBD1. Looked up from germline, CDR1 is SGHRS and CDR2 is YFSETQ. The CDR3 covers 13 residues. Trimming removed 4 bases from V and 6 bases from J; junction bases left unmatched: 5. The CDR3: CASSRTGRQTQYF. In nucleotides, the CDR3 is TGCGCCAGCAGCCGGACAGGGAGGCAGACCCAGTACTTC.

The CDR3 spells CASSLERDVVFF. CDR3 nucleotides: TGTGCCAGCAGCTTAGAGCGGGACGTTGTGTTCTTC. The V call is TRBV11-2, the J call TRBJ2-1, with D possibly TRBD2 on 6 matching bases. Between the trimmed V and J ends, which lost 0 bases and 15 bases, there was a span of 12 bases. Germline V gives CDR1 SGHAT, CDR2 FQNNGV. This CDR3 has 12 residues.

The chain uses TRBV5-5 and TRBJ1-3; 9 bases agree with TRBD1. Germline CDR1 is SGHKS and CDR2 is YYEKEE (reference sequence). This CDR3 is built from 15 residues. V gave up 2 bases and J gave up 3 bases; unmatched junction bases: 3. Here the CDR3 reads CASSFDRGIGNTIYF. The CDR3 DNA reads as TGTGCCAGCAGCTTCGACAGGGGGATTGGAAACACCATATATTTT. Drawing the rest from reference TRBV5-5 and TRBJ1-3, the complete variable domain is DAGVTQSPTHLIKTRGQQVTLRCSPISGHKSVSWYQQVLGQGPQFIFQYYEKEERGRGNFPDRFSARQFPNYSSELNVNALLLGDSALYLCASSFDRGIGNTIYFGEGSWLTVV.

This chain uses TRBV2 with TRBJ2-7; D gene uncertain. The CDR3 is 10 residues long. Trimming pared 8 bases from V and 6 bases from J, leaving 8 bases between. Germline assignment: CDR1 SNHLY and CDR2 FYNNEI. The CDR3 here is CASEVVEQYF. The CDR3 DNA sequence: TGTGCCAGCGAGGTTGTCGAGCAGTACTTC.

CDR3 DNA: TGTGCCAGCACCCGGGACAGGGGCTCCTACGAGCAGTACTTC. Translated, it gives CASTRDRGSYEQYF. The chain employs TRBV6-5 and TRBJ2-7; 10 bases map to TRBD1. Germline V gene data show CDR1 as MNHEY and CDR2 as SVGAGI. This CDR3 has 14 amino acids. The junction had 3 bases not matched to a gene; V was cut back by 7 bases and J by 0 bases.

The chain employs TRBV4-1 and TRBJ2-5, with D hard to call. This CDR3 is built from 14 residues. Trimming stripped 2 bases from V and 5 bases from J, with 12 bases between. Looked up from germline, CDR1 is MGHRA and CDR2 is YSYEKL. The CDR3 region has the DNA TGCGCCAGCAGCCAAAGGTACCCCGGGGAGACCCAGTACTTC. Amino acid sequence: CASSQRYPGETQYF.

The genes are TRBV9 and TRBJ2-2; a possible D gene is TRBD2 (6 bases). Deletions cut 4 bases from V and 4 bases from J, with 8 bases between. Per the germline V gene, CDR1 is SGDLS and CDR2 is YYNGEE. This CDR3 spans 13 amino acids. The CDR3 loop reads CASSPTSTGELFF. The CDR3 DNA follows: TGTGCCAGCAGCCCGACTAGCACCGGGGAGCTGTTTTTT.

The genes are TRBV27 and TRBJ2-1, with TRBD2 identical over 15 bases. The CDR3 spans 15 residues. CDR1 MNHEY and CDR2 SMNVEV come from the germline V gene (reference sequence). The V and J ends lost 6 bases and 7 bases, in that order; junction bases with no gene match: 4. The CDR3 reads CASRGGLAGGNEQFF. CDR3 DNA: TGTGCCAGCAGGGGGGGACTAGCGGGAGGAAATGAGCAGTTCTTC.